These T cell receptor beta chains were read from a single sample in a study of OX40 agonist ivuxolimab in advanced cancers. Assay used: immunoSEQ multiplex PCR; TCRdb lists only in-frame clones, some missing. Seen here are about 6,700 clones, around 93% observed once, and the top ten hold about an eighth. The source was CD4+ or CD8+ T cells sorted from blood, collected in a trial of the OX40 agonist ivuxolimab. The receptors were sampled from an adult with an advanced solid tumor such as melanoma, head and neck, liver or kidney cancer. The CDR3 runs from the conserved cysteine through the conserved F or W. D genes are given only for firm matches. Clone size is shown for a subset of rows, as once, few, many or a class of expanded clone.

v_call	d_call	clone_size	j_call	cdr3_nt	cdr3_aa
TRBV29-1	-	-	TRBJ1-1	TGCAGCGTTGCCCTGAACACTGAAGCTTTCTTT	CSVALNTEAFF
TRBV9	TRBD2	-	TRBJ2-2	TGTGCCAGCAGCGTAGTCGCGGGAGGTGGTACCGGGGAGCTGTTTTTT	CASSVVAGGGTGELFF
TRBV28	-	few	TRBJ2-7	TGTGCCAGCAGTTTGTTAGGGACGGCCGAGCAGTACTTC	CASSLLGTAEQYF
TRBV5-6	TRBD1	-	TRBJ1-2	TGTGCCAGCAGCGGTGACAGGGGCTATGGCTACACCTTC	CASSGDRGYGYTF
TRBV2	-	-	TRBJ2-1	TGTGCCAGCAGTGAAACGGGCAGTCCCTACAATGAGCAGTTCTTC	CASSETGSPYNEQFF
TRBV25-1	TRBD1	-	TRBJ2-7	TGTGCCAGCAGTGACCTTTGGGACAGGGGGAACGAGCAGTACTTC	CASSDLWDRGNEQYF
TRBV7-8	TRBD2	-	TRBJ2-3	TGTGCCAGCAGCTTAGAGGTCCTAGCGGGAGCAGGAGATACGCAGTATTTT	CASSLEVLAGAGDTQYF
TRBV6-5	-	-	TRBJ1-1	TGTGCCAGCAGCAACCGTCTTGGGGGTTTAGCTTTCTTT	CASSNRLGGLAFF
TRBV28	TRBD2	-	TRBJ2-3	TGTGCCAGCAGTTTCATAGCGGGGAGGCGTTACACAGATACGCAGTATTTT	CASSFIAGRRYTDTQYF
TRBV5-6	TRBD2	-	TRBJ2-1	TGTGCCAGCAGGTATGAGCGGGAGGCCTACAATGAGCAGTTCTTC	CASRYEREAYNEQFF
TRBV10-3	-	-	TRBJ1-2	TGTGCCATCAGTGGGGGCAGCCAGTACTATGGCTACACCTTC	CAISGGSQYYGYTF
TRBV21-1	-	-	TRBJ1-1	TGTGCCAGCCTCCCCCGGGGGGACACTGAAGCTTTCTTT	CASLPRGDTEAFF
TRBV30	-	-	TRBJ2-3	TGTGCCTGGAGTGTACTAGCTAGCACAGATACGCAGTATTTT	CAWSVLASTDTQYF
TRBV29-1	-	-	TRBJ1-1	TGCAGCGCGGCCGTCCAGGTCGTTACTGAAGCTTTCTTT	CSAAVQVVTEAFF
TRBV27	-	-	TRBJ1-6	TGTGCCAGCAGTTTAACCCAGGTCAGGGGTCCCCTCCACTTT	CASSLTQVRGPLHF
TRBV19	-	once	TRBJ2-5	TGTGCCAGTAGTCCCTTAAAGGGGGAGACCCAGTACTTC	CASSPLKGETQYF
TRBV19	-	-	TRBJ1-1	TGTGCCAGTAGTACACTTGGGGGCACTGAAGCTTTCTTT	CASSTLGGTEAFF
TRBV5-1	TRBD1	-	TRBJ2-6	TGCGCCAGCAGCAAACTGACAGGGGGACCCTCTGGGGCCAACGTCCTGACTTTC	CASSKLTGGPSGANVLTF
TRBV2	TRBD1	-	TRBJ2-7	TGTGCCAGCAGTGATGACAGGGACGAGCAGTACTTC	CASSDDRDEQYF
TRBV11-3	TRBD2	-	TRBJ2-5	TGTGCCAGCAGCTTAGGCTCCGGGAGGGCTGAGACCCAGTACTTC	CASSLGSGRAETQYF
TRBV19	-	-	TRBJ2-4	TGTGCCAGTAGTATAAACGGGGCGGGACTAGCCAAAAACATTCAGTACTTC	CASSINGAGLAKNIQYF
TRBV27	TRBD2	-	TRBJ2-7	TGTGCCAGCAGTCGAGGACTAGTGGGATTCGTCGAGCAGTACTTC	CASSRGLVGFVEQYF
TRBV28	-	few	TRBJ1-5	TGTGCCAGCTCCAGGGTGAACAATCAGCCCCAGCATTTT	CASSRVNNQPQHF
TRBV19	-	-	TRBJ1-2	TGTGCCAGTAGCGGTGGACGTGACCTCTATGGCTACACCTTC	CASSGGRDLYGYTF
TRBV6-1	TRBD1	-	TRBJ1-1	TGTGCCAGCAGTGATGCCTTCGGCAGGGGGCCGTACACTGAAGCTTTCTTT	CASSDAFGRGPYTEAFF
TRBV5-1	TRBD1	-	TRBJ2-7	TGCGCCAGCAGCTTGACGCCAGGACAGGCCTATAGCTCCTACGAGCAGTACTTC	CASSLTPGQAYSSYEQYF
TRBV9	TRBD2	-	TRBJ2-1	TGTGCCAGCAGCGTAGGGCGGGAGTCCTACAATGAGCAGTTCTTC	CASSVGRESYNEQFF
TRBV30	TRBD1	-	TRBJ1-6	TGTGCCGTTCTGACAGGGCAGAATTCACCCCTCCACTTT	CAVLTGQNSPLHF
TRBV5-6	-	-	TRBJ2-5	TGTGCCAGCAGCTTCCAGGGGGGAGAGACCCAGTACTTC	CASSFQGGETQYF
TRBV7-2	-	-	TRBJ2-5	TGTGCCAGCAGCTCTCTGAAAGAGACCCAGTACTTC	CASSSLKETQYF
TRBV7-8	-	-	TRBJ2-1	TGTGCCAGCAGCTTAGGGAGGGCCCCCTGGAATGAGCAGTTCTTC	CASSLGRAPWNEQFF
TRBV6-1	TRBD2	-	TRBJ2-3	TGTGCCAGCAGTGATTTTCTAGCGGGGGCGGGCACAGATACGCAGTATTTT	CASSDFLAGAGTDTQYF
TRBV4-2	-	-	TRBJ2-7	TGTGCCAGCAGCCCGCCACCCGGTCGAGGGCCGAGTTACGAGCAGTACTTC	CASSPPPGRGPSYEQYF
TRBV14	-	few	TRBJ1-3	TGTGCCAGCAGCCATCGGGGTAGCTCTGGAAACACCATATATTTT	CASSHRGSSGNTIYF
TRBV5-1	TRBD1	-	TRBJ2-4	TGCGCCAGCAGCTTGACAGGGGTGGGCGCAAACATTCAGTACTTC	CASSLTGVGANIQYF
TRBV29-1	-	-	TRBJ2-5	TGCAGCGCATCGATCGGGACCCAGTACTTC	CSASIGTQYF
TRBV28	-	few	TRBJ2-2	TGTGCCAGCAGTTTAAGGGGGGCAGGCGCCGGGGAGCTGTTTTTT	CASSLRGAGAGELFF
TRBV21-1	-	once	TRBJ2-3	TGTGCCAGCAGCAAATTGTGGGGGCAGACAGATACGCAGTATTTT	CASSKLWGQTDTQYF
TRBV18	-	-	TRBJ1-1	TGTGCCAGCTCACCACCGATGAACACTGAAGCTTTCTTT	CASSPPMNTEAFF
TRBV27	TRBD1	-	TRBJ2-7	TGTGCCAGCAGTTTAAGACCGACAGGGGCGGGCGAGCAGTACTTC	CASSLRPTGAGEQYF
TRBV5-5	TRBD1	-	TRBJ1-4	TGTGCCAGCAGCTTGACTGGACAGGGTATTGAAAAACTGTTTTTT	CASSLTGQGIEKLFF
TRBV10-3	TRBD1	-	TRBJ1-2	TGTGCCATCAGTGAAAATCGACAGGGGACGAGCTACACCTTC	CAISENRQGTSYTF
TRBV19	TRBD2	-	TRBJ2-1	TGTGCCAGTAGTGGACTAGCGGGGACGACCTACAATGAGCAGTTCTTC	CASSGLAGTTYNEQFF
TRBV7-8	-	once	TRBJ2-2	TGTGCCAGCAGCTTAGTGGCCCCAGGGGAGCTGTTTTTT	CASSLVAPGELFF
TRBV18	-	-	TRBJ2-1	TGTGCCAGCTCACCACCGAACGGGGGATACAATGAGCAGTTCTTC	CASSPPNGGYNEQFF
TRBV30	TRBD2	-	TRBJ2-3	TGTGCCTGGCAGTTTAGCGGGAGCGCAGATACGCAGTATTTT	CAWQFSGSADTQYF
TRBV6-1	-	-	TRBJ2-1	TGTGCCAGCAGTGTCTTACGTGAGCAGTTCTTC	CASSVLREQFF
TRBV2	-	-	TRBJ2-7	TGTGCCAGCAGCCGAGACAGGATGGACGAGCAGTACTTC	CASSRDRMDEQYF
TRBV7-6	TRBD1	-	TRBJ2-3	TGTGCCAGCAGCCCTTTGGGACAGGGTAGCACAGATACGCAGTATTTT	CASSPLGQGSTDTQYF
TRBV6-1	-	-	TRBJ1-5	TGTGCCAGCAGGGCATCCAATAGCAATCAGCCCCAGCATTTT	CASRASNSNQPQHF
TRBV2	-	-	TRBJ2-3	TGTGCCAGCCCGCCGGGTCTAGCGCCTTACACAGATACGCAGTATTTT	CASPPGLAPYTDTQYF
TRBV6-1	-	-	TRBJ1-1	TGTGCCAGCAGTAAAGGGTGGGGAGAAGCTTTCTTT	CASSKGWGEAFF
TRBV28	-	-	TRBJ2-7	TGTGCCAGCGGCGGACAGTTCTACGAGCAGTACTTC	CASGGQFYEQYF
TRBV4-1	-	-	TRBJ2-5	TGCGCCAGCAGCCAAGGATTGTTAGAGACCCAGTACTTC	CASSQGLLETQYF
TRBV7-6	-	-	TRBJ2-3	TGTGCCAGCAGCTTTAGCGTGGGCACAGATACGCAGTATTTT	CASSFSVGTDTQYF